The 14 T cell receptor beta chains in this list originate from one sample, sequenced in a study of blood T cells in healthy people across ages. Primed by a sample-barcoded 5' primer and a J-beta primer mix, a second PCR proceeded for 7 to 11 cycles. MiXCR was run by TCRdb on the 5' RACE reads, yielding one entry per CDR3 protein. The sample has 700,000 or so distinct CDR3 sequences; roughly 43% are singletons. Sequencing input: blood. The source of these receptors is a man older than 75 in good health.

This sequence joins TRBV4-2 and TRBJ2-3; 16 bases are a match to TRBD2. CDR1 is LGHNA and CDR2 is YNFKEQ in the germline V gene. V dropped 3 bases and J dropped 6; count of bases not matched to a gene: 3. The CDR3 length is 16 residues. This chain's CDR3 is CASSQGLAGGPDTQYF. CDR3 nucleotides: TGTGCCAGCAGCCAGGGACTAGCGGGAGGGCCCGATACGCAGTATTTT.

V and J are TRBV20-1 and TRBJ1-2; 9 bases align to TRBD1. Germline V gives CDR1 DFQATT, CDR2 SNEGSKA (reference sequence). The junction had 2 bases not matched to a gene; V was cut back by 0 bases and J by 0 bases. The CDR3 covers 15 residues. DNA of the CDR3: TGCAGTGCTAGAGATCGGACAGGGGCTAACTATGGCTACACCTTC. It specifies CSARDRTGANYGYTF.

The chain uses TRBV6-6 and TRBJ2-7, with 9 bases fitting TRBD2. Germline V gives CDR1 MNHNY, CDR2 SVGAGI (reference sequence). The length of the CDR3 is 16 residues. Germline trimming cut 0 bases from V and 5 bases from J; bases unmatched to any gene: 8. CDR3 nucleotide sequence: TGTGCCAGCAGTTACTCGAGCTTTAGCGGGAGCGACGAGCAGTACTTC. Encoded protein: CASSYSSFSGSDEQYF.

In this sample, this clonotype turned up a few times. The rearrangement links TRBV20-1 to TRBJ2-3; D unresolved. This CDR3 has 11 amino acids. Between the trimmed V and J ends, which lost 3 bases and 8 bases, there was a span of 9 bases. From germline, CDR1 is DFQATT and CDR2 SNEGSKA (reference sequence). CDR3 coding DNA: TGCAGTGCTAGTTTGTCAGTTACGCAGTATTTT. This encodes CSASLSVTQYF.

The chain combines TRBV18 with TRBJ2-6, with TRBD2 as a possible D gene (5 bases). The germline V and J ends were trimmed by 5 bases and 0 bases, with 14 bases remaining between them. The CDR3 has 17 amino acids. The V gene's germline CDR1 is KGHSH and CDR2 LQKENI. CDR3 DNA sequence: TGTGCCAGCTCAGCCGAGGGCTCATCCTCTGGGGCCAACGTCCTGACTTTC. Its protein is CASSAEGSSSGANVLTF.

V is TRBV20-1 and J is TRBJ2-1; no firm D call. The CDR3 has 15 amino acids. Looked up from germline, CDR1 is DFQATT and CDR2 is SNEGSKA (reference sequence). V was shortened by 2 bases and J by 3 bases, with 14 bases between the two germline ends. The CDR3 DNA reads TGCAGTGCTAGACCTATCCCAGCTTTCTACAATGAGCAGTTCTTC. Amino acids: CSARPIPAFYNEQFF.

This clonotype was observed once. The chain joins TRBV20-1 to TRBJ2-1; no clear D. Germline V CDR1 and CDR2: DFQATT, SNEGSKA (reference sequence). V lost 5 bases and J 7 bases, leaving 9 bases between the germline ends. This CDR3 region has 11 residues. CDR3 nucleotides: TGCAGTGCTCGGGCGATAAATGAGCAGTTCTTC. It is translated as CSARAINEQFF.

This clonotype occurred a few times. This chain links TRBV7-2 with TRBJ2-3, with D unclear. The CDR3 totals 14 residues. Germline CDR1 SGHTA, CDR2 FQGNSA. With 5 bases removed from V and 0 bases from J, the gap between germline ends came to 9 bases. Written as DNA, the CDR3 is TGTGCCAGCAGCCTCCAGCAAAGCACAGATACGCAGTATTTT. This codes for CASSLQQSTDTQYF.

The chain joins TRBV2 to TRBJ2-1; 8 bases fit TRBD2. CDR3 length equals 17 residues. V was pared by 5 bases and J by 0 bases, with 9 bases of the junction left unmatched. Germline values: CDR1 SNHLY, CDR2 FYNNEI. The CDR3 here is CASSPYLAGSSYNEQFF. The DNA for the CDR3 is TGTGCCAGCAGTCCCTACTTAGCGGGAAGCTCCTACAATGAGCAGTTCTTC.

The CDR3: CASSLESLRLPYEQYF. The CDR3 coding sequence is TGTGCCAGCAGCTTGGAGTCCCTTAGACTCCCCTACGAGCAGTACTTC. This chain joins TRBV27 and TRBJ2-7; no clear D gene. The CDR3 has 16 residues. V lost 6 bases and J lost 2, with 20 bases in between. The germline V gene encodes CDR1 MNHEY and CDR2 SMNVEV (reference sequence).

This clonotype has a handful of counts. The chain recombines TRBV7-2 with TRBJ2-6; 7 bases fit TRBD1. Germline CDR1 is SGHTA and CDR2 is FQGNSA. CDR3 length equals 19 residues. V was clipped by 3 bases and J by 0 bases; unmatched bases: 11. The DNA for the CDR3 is TGTGCCAGCAGCTTCGGACCGGGACAGCCAAGCTCTGGGGCCAACGTCCTGACTTTC. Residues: CASSFGPGQPSSGANVLTF.

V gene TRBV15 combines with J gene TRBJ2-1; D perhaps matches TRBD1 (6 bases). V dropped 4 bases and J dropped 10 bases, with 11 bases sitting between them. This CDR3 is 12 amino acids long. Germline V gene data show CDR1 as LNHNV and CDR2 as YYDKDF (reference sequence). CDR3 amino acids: CATSTAQGEQFF. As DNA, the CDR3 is TGTGCCACCAGCACGGCCCAGGGGGAGCAGTTCTTC.

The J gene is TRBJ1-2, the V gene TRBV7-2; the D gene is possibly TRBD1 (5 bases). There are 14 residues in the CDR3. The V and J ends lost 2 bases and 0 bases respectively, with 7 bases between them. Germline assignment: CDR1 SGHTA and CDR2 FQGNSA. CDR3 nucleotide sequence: TGTGCCAGCAGCTTATGGGGGACTAACTATGGCTACACCTTC. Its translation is CASSLWGTNYGYTF.

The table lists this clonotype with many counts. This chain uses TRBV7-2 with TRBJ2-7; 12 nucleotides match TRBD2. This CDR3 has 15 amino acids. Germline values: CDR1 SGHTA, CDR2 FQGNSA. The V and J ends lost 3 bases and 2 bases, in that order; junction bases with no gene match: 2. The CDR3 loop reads CASSLRTSGTYEQYF. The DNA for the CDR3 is TGTGCCAGCAGCTTGCGGACTAGCGGGACCTACGAGCAGTACTTC.